The subject of this entry is one T cell receptor beta chain. This entry is derived from a study of blood T cell repertoires in COVID-19. Looking at the study overall: COVID-19 samples from acute and convalescent phases originated in the United States, Italy and Spain. In each case, the material was cDNA or gDNA derived from T cells, B-cell-depleted T cells, or PBMCs.

V shed 8 bases and J shed 7 bases, with 21 bases lying between them. Germline loops: CDR1 SGHAT, CDR2 FQNNGV. The CDR3 consists of 15 residues. Per the study methods: The authors estimated nucleated cell counts from reference gene primer amplification. The data were produced by immunoSEQ multiplex PCR, yet TCRdb's version contains in-frame clones alone and is incomplete. V and J calls and clone size are given by that table; D and trimming were obtained from the DNA. The sample carries 90,000 to 120,000 clones, more than 70% recorded once. Sequencing was carried out using peripheral blood. This sequence joins TRBV11-2 and TRBJ2-1, with D perhaps matching TRBD2 (6 bases). The source of this sequence is a man between 35 and 55 years old with active or convalescent COVID-19. The CDR3 DNA reads TGTGCCAGCCGCGATTTCGGGAGTTCTAAAAATGAGCAGTTCTTC. This translates into CASRDFGSSKNEQFF.